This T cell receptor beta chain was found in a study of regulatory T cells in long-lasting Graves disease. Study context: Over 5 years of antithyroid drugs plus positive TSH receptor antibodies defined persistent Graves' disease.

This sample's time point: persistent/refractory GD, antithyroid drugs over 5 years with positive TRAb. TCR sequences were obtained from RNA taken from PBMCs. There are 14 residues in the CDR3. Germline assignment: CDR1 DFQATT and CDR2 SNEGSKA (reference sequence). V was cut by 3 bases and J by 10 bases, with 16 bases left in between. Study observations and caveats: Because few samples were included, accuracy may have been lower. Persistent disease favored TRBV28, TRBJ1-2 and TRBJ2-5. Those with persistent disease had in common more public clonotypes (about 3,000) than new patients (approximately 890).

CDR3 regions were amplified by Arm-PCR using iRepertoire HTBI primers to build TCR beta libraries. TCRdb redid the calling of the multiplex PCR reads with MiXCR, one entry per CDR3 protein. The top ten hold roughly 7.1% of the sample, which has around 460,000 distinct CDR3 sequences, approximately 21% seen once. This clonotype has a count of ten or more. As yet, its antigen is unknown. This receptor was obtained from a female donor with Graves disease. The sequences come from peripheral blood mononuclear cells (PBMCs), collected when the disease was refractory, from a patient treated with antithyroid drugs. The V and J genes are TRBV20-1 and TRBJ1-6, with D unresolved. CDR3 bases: TGCAGTGCTAGTTCCCGGCCCGGCGGATCACCCCTCCACTTT. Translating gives CSASSRPGGSPLHF.